This entry features one T cell receptor (beta chain) sequence. Its antigen is not known. This sample is part of a study of vaccination and CD4 T cells after COVID-19. The wider study: Fewer than ten convalescent cases were mild and one was severe, and all had been SARS-CoV-2 positive by nasal swab PCR. Six male and four female convalescents took part, two of them Hispanic.

Germline lookup yields CDR1 DFQATT and CDR2 SNEGSKA (reference sequence). Trimming removed 1 base at V and 4 bases at J, with 16 bases between. The CDR3 has 15 residues. Study findings and constraints: Only post-vaccination samples contained a median about 86% of the reactive clones in convalescent patients.

Treatment denoted: roughly ten-day PBMC culture with coronavirus spike peptide pools or control peptides (ViraFEST assay). For ViraFEST, peptide pools expanded antigen-specific T cells, after which the TCRs were sequenced. Cultured CD4+ T cell DNA was sequenced using the Oncomine TCR Beta short-read assay. MiXCR was run by TCRdb on the PCR reads, yielding one entry per CDR3 protein. The table has roughly 17,000 distinct CDR3 sequences, about 61% seen once; the top ten hold 11%. This chain uses TRBV20-1 with TRBJ1-2, with TRBD1 as a possible D gene (5 bases). The sample taken for sequencing was CD4+ T cells from blood, cultured in vitro. The receptor was derived from a human donor who had recovered from COVID-19. The CDR3 DNA reads as TGCAGTGCTAGAGGCCGGACAACTGGCGCCTATGGCTACACCTTC. It codes for CSARGRTTGAYGYTF.